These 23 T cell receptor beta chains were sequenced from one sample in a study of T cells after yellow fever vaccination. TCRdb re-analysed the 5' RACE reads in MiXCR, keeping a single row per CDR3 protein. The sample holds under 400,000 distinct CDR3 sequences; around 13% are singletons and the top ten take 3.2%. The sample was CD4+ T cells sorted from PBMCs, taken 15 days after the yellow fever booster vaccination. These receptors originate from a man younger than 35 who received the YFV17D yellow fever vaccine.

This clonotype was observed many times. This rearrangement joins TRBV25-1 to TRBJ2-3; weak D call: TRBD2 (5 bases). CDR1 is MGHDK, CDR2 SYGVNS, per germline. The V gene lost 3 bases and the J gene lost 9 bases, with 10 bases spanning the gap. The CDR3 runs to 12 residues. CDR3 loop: CASSDAAVTQYF. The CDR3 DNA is TGTGCCAGCAGTGATGCAGCGGTAACGCAGTATTTT.

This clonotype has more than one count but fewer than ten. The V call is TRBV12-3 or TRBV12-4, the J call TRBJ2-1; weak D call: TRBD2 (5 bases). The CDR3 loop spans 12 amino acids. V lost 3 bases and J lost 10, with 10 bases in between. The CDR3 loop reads CASSLSGREQFF. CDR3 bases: TGTGCCAGCAGTTTGTCTGGGAGAGAGCAGTTCTTC.

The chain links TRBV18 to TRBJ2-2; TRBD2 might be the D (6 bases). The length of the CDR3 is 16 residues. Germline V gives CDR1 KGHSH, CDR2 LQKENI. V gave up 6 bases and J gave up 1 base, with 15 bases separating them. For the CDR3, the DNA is TGTGCCAGCTCTCCCCGAGGAGGGAGGAACACCGGGGAGCTGTTTTTT. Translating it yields CASSPRGGRNTGELFF.

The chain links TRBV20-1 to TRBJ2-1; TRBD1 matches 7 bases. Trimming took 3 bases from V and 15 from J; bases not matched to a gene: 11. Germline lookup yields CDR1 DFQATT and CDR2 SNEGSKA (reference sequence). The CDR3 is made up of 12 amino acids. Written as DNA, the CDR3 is TGCAGTGCTAGGGAAAGACAGGGTCGAGGGTTCTTC. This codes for CSARERQGRGFF.

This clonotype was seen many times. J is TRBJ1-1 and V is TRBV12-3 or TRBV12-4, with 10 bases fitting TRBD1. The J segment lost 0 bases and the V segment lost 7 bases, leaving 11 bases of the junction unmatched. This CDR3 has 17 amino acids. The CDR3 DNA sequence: TGTGCCAGCACCCGAGGGGGGACAGGGGCGATGAACACTGAAGCTTTCTTT. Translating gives CASTRGGTGAMNTEAFF.

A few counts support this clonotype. The CDR3 DNA reads TGTGCCAGAGAGCGGGAATCACCCCTCCACTTT. Amino acids: CARERESPLHF. The chain recombines TRBV9 with TRBJ1-6, with D hard to call. Looked up from germline, CDR1 is SGDLS and CDR2 is YYNGEE. V lost 8 bases and J lost 10, with 10 bases in between. This CDR3 contains 11 residues.

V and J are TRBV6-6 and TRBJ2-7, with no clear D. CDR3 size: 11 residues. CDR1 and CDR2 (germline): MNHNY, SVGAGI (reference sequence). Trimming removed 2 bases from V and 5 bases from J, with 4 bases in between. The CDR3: CASSYGDEQYV. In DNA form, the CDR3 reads TGTGCCAGCAGTTACGGGGACGAGCAGTACGTC.

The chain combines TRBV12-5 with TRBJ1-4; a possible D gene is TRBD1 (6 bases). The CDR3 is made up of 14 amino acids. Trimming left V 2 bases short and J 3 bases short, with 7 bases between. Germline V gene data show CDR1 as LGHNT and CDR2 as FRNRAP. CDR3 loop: CASGLRGANEKLFF. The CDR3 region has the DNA TGTGCTAGTGGTTTGAGGGGGGCTAATGAAAAACTGTTTTTT.

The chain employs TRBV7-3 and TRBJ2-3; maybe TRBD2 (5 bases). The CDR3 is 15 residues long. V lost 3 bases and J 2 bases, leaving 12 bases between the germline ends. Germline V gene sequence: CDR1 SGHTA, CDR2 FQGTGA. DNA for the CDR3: TGTGCCAGCAGCTTCCAGCTCGGGGACACAGATACGCAGTATTTT. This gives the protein CASSFQLGDTDTQYF.

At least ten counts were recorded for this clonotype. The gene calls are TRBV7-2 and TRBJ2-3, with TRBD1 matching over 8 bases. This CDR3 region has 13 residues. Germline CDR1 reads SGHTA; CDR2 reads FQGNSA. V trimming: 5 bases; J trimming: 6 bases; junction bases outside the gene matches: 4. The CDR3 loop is CASSDRGSDTQYF. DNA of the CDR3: TGTGCCAGCAGCGACAGGGGCTCGGATACGCAGTATTTT.

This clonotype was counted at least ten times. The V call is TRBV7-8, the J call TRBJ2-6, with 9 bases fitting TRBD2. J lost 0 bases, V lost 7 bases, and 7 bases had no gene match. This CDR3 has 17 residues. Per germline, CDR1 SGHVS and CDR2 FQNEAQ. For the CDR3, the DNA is TGTGCCAGCAATAGACTAGCGGCTAACTCTGGGGCCAACGTCCTGACTTTC. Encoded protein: CASNRLAANSGANVLTF.

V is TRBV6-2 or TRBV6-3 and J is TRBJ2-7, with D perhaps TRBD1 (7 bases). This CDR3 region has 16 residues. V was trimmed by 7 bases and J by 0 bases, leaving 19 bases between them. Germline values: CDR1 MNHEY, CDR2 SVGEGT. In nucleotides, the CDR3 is TGTGCCAGCACCAACCCCGGGGGACAGAACTCCTACGAGCAGTACGTC. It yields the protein CASTNPGGQNSYEQYV.

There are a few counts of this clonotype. The CDR3 here is CSAFLPNSDTQYF. The DNA for the CDR3 is TGCAGTGCTTTCCTCCCCAACTCCGATACGCAGTATTTT. V is TRBV20-1 and J is TRBJ2-3; D uncertain. The CDR3 sequence is 13 residues long. Germline V gives CDR1 DFQATT, CDR2 SNEGSKA (reference sequence). V was shortened by 5 bases and J by 6 bases, with 15 bases between the two germline ends.

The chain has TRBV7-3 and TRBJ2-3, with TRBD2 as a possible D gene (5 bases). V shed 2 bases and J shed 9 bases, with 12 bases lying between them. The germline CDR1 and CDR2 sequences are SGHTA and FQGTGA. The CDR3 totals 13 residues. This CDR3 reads CASSLSGSATQYF. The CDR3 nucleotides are TGTGCCAGCAGCTTATCGGGGTCGGCGACGCAGTATTTT.

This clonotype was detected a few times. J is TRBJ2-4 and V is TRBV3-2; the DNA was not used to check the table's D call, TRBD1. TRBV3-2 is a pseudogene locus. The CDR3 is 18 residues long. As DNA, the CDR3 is TGTGCCAGCAGCCAAGTACGCTCCGGGACAGGGCCCTCAGGCATTCAGTACTTC. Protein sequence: CASSQVRSGTGPSGIQYF.

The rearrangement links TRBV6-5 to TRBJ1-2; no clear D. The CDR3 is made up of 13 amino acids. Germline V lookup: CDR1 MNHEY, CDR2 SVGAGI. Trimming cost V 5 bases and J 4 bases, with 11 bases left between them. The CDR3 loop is CASSPGPIYGYTF. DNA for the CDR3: TGTGCCAGCAGTCCCGGGCCAATCTATGGCTACACCTTC.

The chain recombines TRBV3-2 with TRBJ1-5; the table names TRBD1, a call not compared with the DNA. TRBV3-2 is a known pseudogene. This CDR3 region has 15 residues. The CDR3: CASSVRDRTNQPQHF. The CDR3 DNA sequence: TGTGCCAGCAGCGTCCGGGACAGGACGAATCAGCCCCAGCATTTT.

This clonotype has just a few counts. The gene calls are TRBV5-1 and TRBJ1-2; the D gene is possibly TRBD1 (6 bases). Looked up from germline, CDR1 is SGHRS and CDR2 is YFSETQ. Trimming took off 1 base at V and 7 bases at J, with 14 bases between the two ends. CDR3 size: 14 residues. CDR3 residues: CASSLSFTGSGYTF. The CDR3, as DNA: TGCGCCAGCAGCTTGAGCTTTACAGGGTCTGGCTACACCTTC.

The CDR3 DNA follows: TGTGCCAGCACAGGGACCCCTGGAAACACCATATATTTT. It yields the protein CASTGTPGNTIYF. The chain joins TRBV7-2 to TRBJ1-3, with TRBD1 as a possible D gene (5 bases). V shed 7 bases and J shed 2 bases, with 9 bases lying between them. The CDR3 loop spans 13 amino acids. Germline V gene data show CDR1 as SGHTA and CDR2 as FQGNSA.

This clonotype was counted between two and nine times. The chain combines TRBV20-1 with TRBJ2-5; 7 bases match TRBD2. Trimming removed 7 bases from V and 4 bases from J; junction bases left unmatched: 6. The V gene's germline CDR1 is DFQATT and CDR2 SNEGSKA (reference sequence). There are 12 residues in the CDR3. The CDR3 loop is CSVHWGGETQYF. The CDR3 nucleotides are TGCAGTGTCCATTGGGGGGGAGAGACCCAGTACTTC.

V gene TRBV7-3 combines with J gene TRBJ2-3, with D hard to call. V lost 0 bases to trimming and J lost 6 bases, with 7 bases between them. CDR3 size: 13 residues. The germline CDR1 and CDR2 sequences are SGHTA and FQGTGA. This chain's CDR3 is CASSLTSMDTQYF. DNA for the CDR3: TGTGCCAGCAGCTTAACTAGTATGGATACGCAGTATTTT.

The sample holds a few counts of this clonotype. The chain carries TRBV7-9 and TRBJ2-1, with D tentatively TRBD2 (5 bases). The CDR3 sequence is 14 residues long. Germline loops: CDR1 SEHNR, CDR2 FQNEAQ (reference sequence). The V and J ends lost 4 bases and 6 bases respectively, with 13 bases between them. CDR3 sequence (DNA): TGTGCCAGCAGCTCGCGGGTGTCCGTCAATGAGCAGTTCTTC. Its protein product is CASSSRVSVNEQFF.

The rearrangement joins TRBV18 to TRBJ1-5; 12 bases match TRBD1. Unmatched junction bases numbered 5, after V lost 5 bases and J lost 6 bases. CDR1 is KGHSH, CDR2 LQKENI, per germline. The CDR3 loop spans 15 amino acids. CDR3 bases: TGTGCCAGCTCAGCGGGGACAGGGGGCATTCAGCCCCAGCATTTT. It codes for CASSAGTGGIQPQHF. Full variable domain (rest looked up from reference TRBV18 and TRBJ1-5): NAGVMQNPRHLVRRRGQEARLRCSPMKGHSHVYWYRQLPEEGLKFMVYLQKENIIDESGMPKERFSAEFPKEGPSILRIQQVVRGDSAAYFCASSAGTGGIQPQHFGDGTRLSIL.